This entry lists 21 T cell receptor beta chains sequenced from one sample in a study of blood T cell repertoires in COVID-19. Data came from immunoSEQ multiplex PCR; TCRdb stores just in-frame clones and leaves some out. The table lists roughly 50,000 clones, approximately 85% of them singletons. Sequencing used peripheral blood. Receptor source: a man aged 35 to 55 with acute or convalescent COVID-19.

This clone is large in the sample. The chain recombines TRBV10-3 with TRBJ2-1; TRBD1 is a possible D gene (5 bases). V was pared by 4 bases and J by 4 bases, with 14 bases between. The CDR3 spans 15 residues. Germline loops: CDR1 ENHRY, CDR2 SYGVKD. The CDR3 region is CAISVEPPGYNEQFF. CDR3 bases: TGTGCCATCAGTGTAGAGCCTCCAGGGTACAATGAGCAGTTCTTC.

This sequence joins TRBV2 and TRBJ1-3, with TRBD1 as a possible D gene (6 bases). Per germline, CDR1 SNHLY and CDR2 FYNNEI. Trimming pared 2 bases from V and 4 bases from J, leaving 9 bases between. The CDR3 has 14 residues. CDR3 region: CASSEQGPGNTIYF. DNA of the CDR3: TGTGCCAGCAGTGAACAGGGGCCGGGAAACACCATATATTTT.

This clone turned up a few times. This sequence joins TRBV4-1 and TRBJ1-1; 8 bases line up with TRBD1. CDR3 length equals 16 residues. Per the germline V gene, CDR1 is MGHRA and CDR2 is YSYEKL. The junction had 8 bases not matched to a gene; V was cut back by 2 bases and J by 3 bases. CDR3: CASSQRQGLRDTEAFF. CDR3 coding DNA: TGCGCCAGCAGCCAACGACAGGGGTTGAGGGACACTGAAGCTTTCTTT.

V gene TRBV7-4 combines with J gene TRBJ1-5, with 9 bases matching TRBD1. The V segment lost 8 bases and the J segment 3 bases; nucleotides outside the gene matches: 14. CDR3 length: 17 amino acids. Germline V gene data show CDR1 as SGHVT and CDR2 as SQSDAQ. CDR3 amino acids: CASPFFQGQGINQPQHF. In nucleotides, the CDR3 is TGTGCCAGCCCCTTTTTTCAGGGACAGGGAATCAATCAGCCCCAGCATTTT.

The count of this clone is one. The chain links TRBV2 to TRBJ2-2, with D hard to call. Germline V gives CDR1 SNHLY, CDR2 FYNNEI. The CDR3 has 12 amino acids. The V end was cut by 9 bases, the J end by 5 bases, with 10 bases between. The CDR3 nucleotides read TGTGCCAGGTGGTCGAGGACCGGGGAGCTGTTTTTT. Translated: CARWSRTGELFF.

The chain uses TRBV10-3 and TRBJ2-3; 12 positions match TRBD2. The V gene's germline CDR1 is ENHRY and CDR2 SYGVKD. The junction had 4 bases not matched to a gene; V was cut back by 5 bases and J by 7 bases. This CDR3 region has 14 residues. The CDR3 reads CAISPSGGVNTQYF. CDR3 nucleotides: TGTGCCATCAGTCCTAGCGGGGGGGTGAATACGCAGTATTTT.

The chain is built from TRBV24-1 and TRBJ2-5; D is ambiguous. There are 13 residues in the CDR3. The germline V gene has CDR1 KGHDR and CDR2 SFDVKD. Trimming cost V 3 bases and J 2 bases, with 6 bases left between them. The CDR3, as DNA: TGTGCCACCAGTGATGGCAGTCAAGAGACCCAGTACTTC. This codes for CATSDGSQETQYF.

The chain's CDR3 is CASSQVIGLPYTSTDTQYF. The DNA of the CDR3 is TGCGCCAGCAGCCAAGTTATCGGACTCCCATATACTAGCACAGATACGCAGTATTTT. The chain recombines TRBV4-3 with TRBJ2-3; tentatively, D is TRBD2 (5 bases). The V gene's germline CDR1 is LGHNA and CDR2 YSLEER. This CDR3 region has 19 residues. The V and J ends lost 1 base and 0 bases respectively, with 20 bases between them.

This clone has only one observation. V and J are TRBV28 and TRBJ2-1, with D possibly matching TRBD2 (6 bases). V was pared by 2 bases and J by 5 bases, with 7 bases between. This CDR3 comprises 13 residues. Germline V lookup: CDR1 MDHEN, CDR2 SYDVKM. The CDR3: CASSLAGNNEQFF. The CDR3 nucleotides are TGTGCCAGCAGTTTAGCGGGGAACAATGAGCAGTTCTTC. Based on the CDR3 plus reference TRBV28 and TRBJ2-1, the full variable domain is DVKVTQSSRYLVKRTGEKVFLECVQDMDHENMFWYRQDPGLGLRLIYFSYDVKMKEKGDIPEGYSVSREKKERFSLILESASTNQTSMYLCASSLAGNNEQFFGPGTRLTVL.

V usage is TRBV15 and J usage is TRBJ1-2, with TRBD1 identical over 10 bases. This CDR3 is 13 amino acids long. J was trimmed by 11 bases and V by 4 bases; bases with no gene match: 7. Germline loops: CDR1 LNHNV, CDR2 YYDKDF (reference sequence). As DNA, the CDR3 is TGTGCCACCAGCATAGACAGGGGGCGCGGGTACACCTTC. The encoded protein is CATSIDRGRGYTF.

A word on this clone: Other DNA sequences in this sample translate to the same CDR3. The chain couples TRBV6-5 to TRBJ1-1, with 8 bases identical to TRBD1. V shed 5 bases and J 8 bases; nucleotides not matched to a gene: 4. This CDR3 has 12 residues. Germline V gene lookup returns CDR1 MNHEY and CDR2 SVGAGI. CDR3 residues: CASSRGQGEAFF. The CDR3 nucleotides are TGTGCCAGCAGTCGAGGACAGGGAGAAGCTTTCTTT.

The chain is built from TRBV11-2 and TRBJ2-3, with D hard to call. Deletions cut 0 bases from V and 4 bases from J, with 8 bases between. The CDR3 is 14 amino acids. Germline lookup yields CDR1 SGHAT and CDR2 FQNNGV. This chain's CDR3 is CASSLDVNSDTQYF. The CDR3 nucleotides read TGTGCCAGCAGCTTAGATGTTAACTCAGATACGCAGTATTTT.

The chain carries TRBV5-8 and TRBJ2-1; TRBD2 agrees at 13 bases. Germline V gene data show CDR1 as SGHTS and CDR2 as YDEGEE. The CDR3 contains 18 residues. V shed 6 bases and J 1 base; nucleotides not matched to a gene: 10. CDR3 nucleotides: TGTGCCAGCATCCCTGGACTAGCGGGGGTATCATCCTACAATGAGCAGTTCTTC. Encoded protein: CASIPGLAGVSSYNEQFF.

The genes are TRBV5-4 and TRBJ2-2; TRBD2 agrees at 12 bases. Looked up from germline, CDR1 is SGHNT and CDR2 is YYREEE (reference sequence). This CDR3 is 16 amino acids long. V lost 6 bases, J lost 3 bases, and 6 bases stayed unmatched. The CDR3 protein is CASTPSGGGDTGELFF. The CDR3 DNA sequence: TGTGCCAGCACCCCTAGCGGGGGGGGTGACACCGGGGAGCTGTTTTTT.

As for this clone: Other DNA sequences of this sample code for an identical CDR3. V is TRBV2 and J is TRBJ2-1, with 13 bases aligning to TRBD2. The junction had 5 bases not matched to a gene; V was cut back by 7 bases and J by 5 bases. The germline CDR1 and CDR2 sequences are SNHLY and FYNNEI. The CDR3 spans 15 residues. CDR3 sequence (DNA): TGTGCCAGCAAACTAGCGGGGGGGTTTGACAATGAGCAGTTCTTC. This codes for CASKLAGGFDNEQFF.

The V and J genes are TRBV9 and TRBJ2-5; TRBD1 agrees at 7 bases. The CDR3 totals 14 residues. Unmatched junction bases numbered 11, after V lost 10 bases and J lost 2 bases. The germline gives CDR1 SGDLS, CDR2 YYNGEE. CDR3 loop: CASPLRGQQETQYF. The CDR3 DNA reads as TGTGCCTCCCCCTTGAGGGGGCAACAAGAGACCCAGTACTTC.

This clone has a single count. The chain uses TRBV5-1 and TRBJ1-2, with D unclear. CDR1 and CDR2 (germline): SGHRS, YFSETQ. Trimming took 3 bases from V and 6 from J, leaving 12 bases between them. This CDR3 comprises 13 residues. CDR3 residues: CASSSPYENGYTF. Written as DNA, the CDR3 is TGCGCCAGCAGCTCGCCTTATGAGAATGGCTACACCTTC.

The V and J genes are TRBV28 and TRBJ1-2; 10 positions agree with TRBD1. V lost 3 bases to trimming and J lost 7 bases; unmatched junction nucleotides: 11. The germline V gene has CDR1 MDHEN and CDR2 SYDVKM. The CDR3 extends over 16 amino acids. Here the CDR3 DNA reads TGTGCCAGCAGTTTCGCCGGGACAGGGGTGATTAGTGGCTACACCTTC. Amino acid sequence: CASSFAGTGVISGYTF.

The genes are TRBV5-1 and TRBJ1-2; D unclear. The germline V and J ends were trimmed by 4 bases and 3 bases, with 10 bases remaining between them. Germline assignment: CDR1 SGHRS and CDR2 YFSETQ. The CDR3 runs to 13 residues. The CDR3, as DNA: TGCGCCAGCAGCCCTACAGCCGACTATGGCTACACCTTC. Its protein product is CASSPTADYGYTF.

In nucleotides, the CDR3 is TGTGCCAGCAGCATCAGGGGGAACACTGAAGCTTTCTTT. Translating it yields CASSIRGNTEAFF. The gene calls are TRBV2 and TRBJ1-1, with D possibly matching TRBD1 (6 bases). The CDR3 contains 13 residues. The ends were cut back, 6 bases at V and 1 base at J, with 9 bases in the middle. Per germline, CDR1 SNHLY and CDR2 FYNNEI.

This chain connects TRBV7-9 to TRBJ2-3; TRBD2 aligns across 12 bases. With V trimmed by 6 bases and J by 7 bases, 8 bases remained unmatched. Germline loops: CDR1 SEHNR, CDR2 FQNEAQ (reference sequence). The CDR3 covers 15 residues. In DNA form, the CDR3 reads TGTGCCAGCAGGTTGCTAGCGGGGGGGAGTAATACGCAGTATTTT. Translated: CASRLLAGGSNTQYF.